The next 28 T cell receptor beta chains were all read from a single sample in a study of shared clonotypes between healthy human individuals. Assay: immunoSEQ multiplex PCR; the TCRdb copy retains only in-frame clones and omits some. The profile covers roughly 850,000 clones, with about 96% appearing a single time and 0.2% to 0.25% taken by the ten largest. Terminally differentiated effector memory CD45RA+ cells were excluded by CCR7 positive selection of CD45RO-negative cells. What was sequenced was naive CD8+ T cells sorted from blood. The source is a man aged 25 to 40 in good health.

This clone has a single count. V gene TRBV6-1 combines with J gene TRBJ2-3; tentatively, D is TRBD2 (5 bases). Germline V gives CDR1 MNHNS, CDR2 SASEGT. The CDR3 loop spans 17 amino acids. V lost 2 bases, J lost 2 bases, and 17 bases lay in between. This chain's CDR3 is CASSEIPEGGFTDTQYF. The CDR3 DNA is TGTGCCAGCAGTGAAATTCCAGAGGGTGGATTCACAGATACGCAGTATTTT.

This clone has only one observation. The chain links TRBV7-2 to TRBJ2-7; perhaps TRBD1 as D (6 bases). The V gene's germline CDR1 is SGHTA and CDR2 FQGNSA. The length of the CDR3 is 13 residues. Trimming cost V 5 bases and J 0 bases, with 8 bases left between them. The CDR3 loop reads CASSRDNSYEQYF. CDR3 coding DNA: TGTGCCAGCAGCCGGGACAACTCCTACGAGCAGTACTTC.

The chain couples TRBV6-6 to TRBJ2-1, with D perhaps being TRBD1 or TRBD2 (5 bases each). Germline V gives CDR1 MNHNY, CDR2 SVGAGI (reference sequence). The V and J ends lost 5 bases and 8 bases respectively, with 16 bases between them. This CDR3 contains 14 residues. The CDR3 nucleotides are TGTGCCAGCAGTCAAACTGGGACGGTGGATGAGCAGTTCTTC. It encodes CASSQTGTVDEQFF.

The rearrangement joins TRBV2 to TRBJ2-1, with D possibly being TRBD1 or TRBD2 (5 bases each). This CDR3 is 14 amino acids long. V lost 10 bases and J lost 2, with 15 bases in between. CDR1 is SNHLY, CDR2 FYNNEI, per germline. The CDR3: CAISGARPYNEQFF. In nucleotides, the CDR3 is TGTGCCATCTCCGGGGCCCGGCCCTACAATGAGCAGTTCTTC.

The chain joins TRBV6-1 to TRBJ2-7; D might be TRBD1 (6 bases). The CDR3 is 15 amino acids. The ends were cut back, 4 bases at V and 2 bases at J, with 15 bases in the middle. The germline CDR1 and CDR2 sequences are MNHNS and SASEGT. CDR3 residues: CASSGDTSFPYEQYF. The CDR3 DNA sequence: TGTGCCAGCAGTGGGGACACCTCCTTTCCCTACGAGCAGTACTTC.

Of note for this clone: Other DNA sequences in this specimen translate into the identical CDR3. The rearrangement links TRBV9 to TRBJ2-7; TRBD1 agrees at 9 bases. J lost 3 bases, V lost 0 bases, and 1 base had no gene match. The length of the CDR3 is 14 residues. The germline V gene encodes CDR1 SGDLS and CDR2 YYNGEE. CDR3 loop: CASSVGGQGYEQYF. The CDR3 DNA reads as TGTGCCAGCAGCGTAGGGGGACAGGGCTACGAGCAGTACTTC.

The chain recombines TRBV27 with TRBJ2-3, with 10 bases matching TRBD2. V shed 4 bases, J shed 3 bases, and the junction held 13 bases outside the gene matches. Germline V gives CDR1 MNHEY, CDR2 SMNVEV (reference sequence). CDR3 length equals 18 residues. The CDR3 protein is CASSYRPWTSGGTDTQYF. The CDR3 nucleotides are TGTGCCAGCAGTTATCGACCTTGGACTAGCGGCGGAACAGATACGCAGTATTTT.

This chain joins TRBV7-9 and TRBJ1-4, with 9 bases identical to TRBD1. CDR3 length: 12 residues. With 10 bases clipped from V and 7 bases from J, the junction kept 4 bases outside the gene matches. Germline CDR1 is SEHNR and CDR2 is FQNEAQ (reference sequence). CDR3 sequence: CATGTGTEKLFF. The CDR3 coding sequence is TGTGCCACCGGGACAGGGACTGAAAAACTGTTTTTT.

V usage is TRBV7-7 and J usage is TRBJ2-5; D uncertain. The CDR3 is 11 residues long. The V gene lost 5 bases and the J gene lost 4 bases, with 5 bases spanning the gap. Germline V gene sequence: CDR1 SSHAT, CDR2 FNYEAQ (reference sequence). The CDR3 loop reads CASSTGETQYF. The CDR3, as DNA: TGTGCCAGCAGCACCGGAGAGACCCAGTACTTC.

The V call is TRBV11-2, the J call TRBJ2-7; 13 bases align to TRBD2. V was pared by 4 bases and J by 0 bases, with 12 bases of the junction left unmatched. From germline, CDR1 is SGHAT and CDR2 FQNNGV. CDR3 length: 19 residues. The CDR3 here is CASSSPSGTSGDYSYEQYF. DNA of the CDR3: TGTGCCAGCAGCTCGCCCTCCGGGACTAGCGGGGATTACTCCTACGAGCAGTACTTC.

J is TRBJ2-1 and V is TRBV29-1; possible D gene TRBD2, 6 bases. Germline V gives CDR1 SQVTM, CDR2 ANQGSEA. The CDR3 sequence is 11 residues long. V lost 7 bases and J 6 bases, leaving 10 bases between the germline ends. CDR3 in amino acids: CSAGGSNEQFF. CDR3 sequence (DNA): TGCAGCGCCGGGGGTTCCAATGAGCAGTTCTTC.

The rearrangement links TRBV27 to TRBJ2-7; no definite D call. The V end was cut by 5 bases, the J end by 4 bases, with 21 bases between. Germline values: CDR1 MNHEY, CDR2 SMNVEV (reference sequence). CDR3 length: 16 residues. The CDR3 sequence: CASSPESTALWYEQYF. The CDR3 DNA reads as TGTGCCAGCAGTCCCGAATCAACGGCCCTTTGGTACGAGCAGTACTTC.

This clone was counted a single time. The chain combines TRBV4-1 with TRBJ2-1; D might be TRBD2 (6 bases). V was cut by 4 bases and J by 8 bases, with 18 bases left in between. The V gene's germline CDR1 is MGHRA and CDR2 YSYEKL. The CDR3 totals 15 residues. CDR3 sequence reads: CASSPIADPWDEQFF. CDR3 coding DNA: TGCGCCAGCAGCCCAATAGCGGACCCTTGGGATGAGCAGTTCTTC.

J is TRBJ2-1 and V is TRBV5-4, with 10 nucleotides matching TRBD1. Germline CDR1 reads SGHNT; CDR2 reads YYREEE (reference sequence). The CDR3 is made up of 14 amino acids. Germline trimming cut 4 bases from V and 5 bases from J; bases unmatched to any gene: 3. In DNA, the CDR3 is TGTGCCAGCAGCGTGGACAGGGGGGACAATGAGCAGTTCTTC. It is translated as CASSVDRGDNEQFF.

The gene calls are TRBV11-2 and TRBJ1-5; D not resolved. The CDR3 has 15 amino acids. Trimming took off 1 base at V and 5 bases at J, with 12 bases between the two ends. The V gene's germline CDR1 is SGHAT and CDR2 FQNNGV. CDR3 nucleotide sequence: TGTGCCAGCAGCTTAGGGCCCTCATTGGATCAGCCCCAGCATTTT. Protein: CASSLGPSLDQPQHF.

The chain carries TRBV23-1 and TRBJ2-5; D is perhaps TRBD2 (6 bases). TRBV23-1 belongs to the ORF category, with a function that is uncertain. The V end lost 2 bases, the J end lost 2 bases, and 15 bases lay between the germline ends. The CDR3 runs 16 residues. CDR3: CASSQQAAEGQETQYF. The CDR3 nucleotides are TGCGCCAGCAGTCAACAGGCTGCGGAGGGACAAGAGACCCAGTACTTC.

The chain combines TRBV19 with TRBJ2-3; 7 bases match TRBD2. V trimming: 1 base; J trimming: 4 bases; junction bases outside the gene matches: 11. Germline lookup yields CDR1 LNHDA and CDR2 SQIVND (reference sequence). The CDR3 loop spans 17 amino acids. Here the CDR3 reads CASSIVVGGSNPDTQYF. The CDR3 nucleotides read TGTGCCAGTAGTATAGTCGTTGGCGGGAGTAACCCAGATACGCAGTATTTT.

V and J are TRBV7-6 and TRBJ2-1; TRBD2 agrees at 9 bases. The germline gives CDR1 SGHVS, CDR2 FNYEAQ. Trimming removed 1 base from V and 9 bases from J; junction bases left unmatched: 10. This CDR3 has 16 amino acids. CDR3 in amino acids: CASSLEFAGGRGEQFF. The DNA for the CDR3 is TGTGCCAGCAGCTTAGAGTTCGCGGGAGGGAGGGGTGAGCAGTTCTTC.

J is TRBJ2-1 and V is TRBV7-2; tentatively, D is TRBD1 (5 bases). Trimming removed 5 bases at V and 4 bases at J, with 15 bases between. The length of the CDR3 is 15 residues. The germline CDR1 and CDR2 sequences are SGHTA and FQGNSA. The CDR3 bases are TGTGCCAGCAGCCTAGGGGCTAGGGTATACAATGAGCAGTTCTTC. Encoded protein: CASSLGARVYNEQFF. The variable domain in full, completed from reference TRBV7-2 and TRBJ2-1, reads GAGVSQSPSNKVTEKGKDVELRCDPISGHTALYWYRQSLGQGLEFLIYFQGNSAPDKSGLPSDRFSAERTGGSVSTLTIQRTQQEDSAVYLCASSLGARVYNEQFFGPGTRLTVL.

The V and J genes are TRBV7-2 and TRBJ2-7; unclear D gene. The CDR3 loop spans 11 amino acids. The germline CDR1 and CDR2 sequences are SGHTA and FQGNSA. The V end lost 7 bases, the J end lost 7 bases, and 11 bases lay between the germline ends. CDR3 sequence reads: CASTSGREQYF. The DNA for the CDR3 is TGTGCCAGCACCTCAGGTCGGGAGCAGTACTTC.

V and J are TRBV5-8 and TRBJ2-1, with unresolved D. This CDR3 contains 11 residues. From germline, CDR1 is SGHTS and CDR2 YDEGEE. Trimming removed 2 bases from V and 6 bases from J, with 3 bases in between. In nucleotides, the CDR3 is TGTGCCAGCAGCTTCGGCAATGAGCAGTTCTTC. As protein: CASSFGNEQFF. Based on the CDR3 plus reference TRBV5-8 and TRBJ2-1, the full variable domain is EAGVTQSPTHLIKTRGQQATLRCSPISGHTSVYWYQQALGLGLQFLLWYDEGEERNRGNFPPRFSGRQFPNYSSELNVNALELEDSALYLCASSFGNEQFFGPGTRLTVL.

The chain couples TRBV25-1 to TRBJ1-2; a weak D match, TRBD1 (6 bases). This CDR3 is built from 14 residues. The V end lost 4 bases, the J end lost 4 bases, and 13 bases lay between the germline ends. The V gene's germline CDR1 is MGHDK and CDR2 SYGVNS. The CDR3 sequence: CASSAPGQSYGYTF. The CDR3 region has the DNA TGTGCCAGCAGTGCTCCGGGACAATCCTATGGCTACACCTTC.

The chain is built from TRBV7-9 and TRBJ1-1; perhaps TRBD1 as D (5 bases). Germline CDR1 SEHNR, CDR2 FQNEAQ (reference sequence). V shed 2 bases and J shed 1 base, with 8 bases lying between them. This CDR3 comprises 14 residues. In nucleotides, the CDR3 is TGTGCCAGCAGCTTAATGCAGGGGAACACTGAAGCTTTCTTT. Protein: CASSLMQGNTEAFF.

The chain recombines TRBV7-9 with TRBJ2-7; 10 bases line up with TRBD2. The CDR3 totals 14 residues. After removal of 5 bases from V and 3 bases from J, the junction contained 4 bases not matched to a gene. Looked up from germline, CDR1 is SEHNR and CDR2 is FQNEAQ (reference sequence). CDR3 sequence reads: CASSPLAGVYEQYF. CDR3 DNA sequence: TGTGCCAGCAGCCCCCTAGCGGGAGTCTACGAGCAGTACTTC. The full variable domain, its missing parts supplied by reference TRBV7-9 and TRBJ2-7, is DTGVSQNPRHKITKRGQNVTFRCDPISEHNRLYWYRQTLGQGPEFLTYFQNEAQLEKSRLLSDRFSAERPKGSFSTLEIQRTEQGDSAMYLCASSPLAGVYEQYFGPGTRLTVT.

With respect to this clone: Other DNA variants within this sample encode the same CDR3. The chain uses TRBV27 and TRBJ2-7, with unresolved D. Trimming pared 3 bases from V and 2 bases from J, leaving 8 bases between. CDR3 length: 13 amino acids. Germline V CDR1 and CDR2: MNHEY, SMNVEV (reference sequence). The CDR3 bases are TGTGCCAGCAGTTTTTCCAGTACCTACGAGCAGTACTTC. Translating gives CASSFSSTYEQYF.

This clone was detected only a few times. The chain has TRBV7-2 and TRBJ2-7; no clear D gene. The CDR3 length is 15 residues. Germline V gene lookup returns CDR1 SGHTA and CDR2 FQGNSA. V shed 1 base and J shed 3 bases, with 13 bases lying between them. The DNA for the CDR3 is TGTGCCAGCAGCTTAGGGTCCACGGCAGGCTACGAGCAGTACTTC. The encoded protein is CASSLGSTAGYEQYF.

The V gene is TRBV4-3, the J gene TRBJ1-4; TRBD1 agrees at 8 bases. This CDR3 is built from 16 residues. J was trimmed by 4 bases and V by 1 base; bases with no gene match: 5. Looked up from germline, CDR1 is LGHNA and CDR2 is YSLEER. The CDR3 sequence: CASSQGQGAGNEKLFF. CDR3 coding DNA: TGCGCCAGCAGCCAAGGGCAGGGGGCCGGTAATGAAAAACTGTTTTTT.

The rearrangement uses TRBV13 and TRBJ2-7; D gene unclear. Germline V CDR1 and CDR2: PRHDT, FYEKMQ (reference sequence). V was clipped by 5 bases and J by 0 bases, with 8 bases between them. The CDR3 loop spans 13 amino acids. The CDR3 loop is CASSTGFSYEQYF. The DNA for the CDR3 is TGTGCCAGCAGCACCGGGTTCTCCTACGAGCAGTACTTC.